A single sample gave rise to the 18 T cell receptor beta chains below, sequenced in a study of STAT3 mutations in large granular lymphocyte leukemia. Study-wide findings and caveats: In T-cell large granular lymphocyte leukemia, about half of patients showed multiple immunodominant subclonotypes.

Their specific antigens are unknown. Sequencing was performed with immunoSEQ multiplex PCR; in TCRdb, only in-frame clones are kept and a portion is missing. The sample contains around 10,000 clones, around 52% of which appear only once. Sequencing was carried out using peripheral blood mononuclear cells. These receptors all stem from a boy between 10 and 17 years old with T-cell large granular lymphocyte leukemia. Some clones in this sample may be carry-over from other donors' samples.

This sequence joins TRBV7-9 and TRBJ1-6, with 7 bases aligning to TRBD1. The CDR3 is made up of 14 amino acids. J was trimmed by 8 bases and V by 6 bases; bases with no gene match: 7. The germline V gene has CDR1 SEHNR and CDR2 FQNEAQ (reference sequence). DNA for the CDR3: TGTGCCAGCAGTTCAGGGGGGTGGGATTCACCCCTCCACTTT. Protein sequence: CASSSGGWDSPLHF.

CDR3 sequence (DNA): TGTGCCTGGAGTCATGGACTAGCGGCCTACAATGAGCAGTTCTTC. Encoded protein: CAWSHGLAAYNEQFF. The chain carries TRBV30 and TRBJ2-1; 10 bases are a match to TRBD2. CDR3 length: 15 amino acids. V lost 2 bases, J lost 2 bases, and 3 bases stayed unmatched. Germline loops: CDR1 GTSNPN, CDR2 SVGIG (reference sequence).

This chain links TRBV27 with TRBJ2-7; D is perhaps TRBD1 (6 bases). Trimming left V 4 bases short and J 6 bases short, with 22 bases between. Germline lookup yields CDR1 MNHEY and CDR2 SMNVEV (reference sequence). This CDR3 comprises 16 residues. The CDR3: CASSSSTGTNNGEQYF. CDR3 sequence (DNA): TGTGCCAGCAGTTCATCCACCGGGACAAATAACGGCGAGCAGTACTTC.

This clone came up a few times. This chain uses TRBV6-1 with TRBJ2-7; D might be TRBD2 (5 bases). V was shortened by 5 bases and J by 1 base, with 12 bases between the two germline ends. Germline V gene lookup returns CDR1 MNHNS and CDR2 SASEGT. The CDR3 runs to 14 residues. CDR3 coding DNA: TGTGCCAGCAGTTCCCTTCCGGGGTCCTACGAGCAGTACTTC. Translating gives CASSSLPGSYEQYF.

The chain employs TRBV5-4 and TRBJ2-3, with unresolved D. V was shortened by 2 bases and J by 6 bases, with 13 bases between the two germline ends. This CDR3 comprises 14 residues. The germline V gene encodes CDR1 SGHNT and CDR2 YYREEE (reference sequence). The CDR3 bases are TGTGCCAGCAGCTTCGGGCAGACCGGGGATACGCAGTATTTT. It yields the protein CASSFGQTGDTQYF.

This clone was picked up a small number of times. V usage is TRBV7-2 and J usage is TRBJ2-7, with D perhaps assigned TRBD1 or TRBD2 (6 bases each). Germline V lookup: CDR1 SGHTA, CDR2 FQGNSA. V was shortened by 5 bases and J by 4 bases, with 15 bases between the two germline ends. The CDR3 totals 14 residues. The CDR3 here is CASSRGLVVYEQYF. CDR3 nucleotide sequence: TGTGCCAGCAGCCGGGGGCTAGTCGTATACGAGCAGTACTTC.

This clone was observed a few times. V usage is TRBV5-4 and J usage is TRBJ2-1; 13 bases are shared with TRBD2. Germline values: CDR1 SGHNT, CDR2 YYREEE (reference sequence). Trimming removed 4 bases from V and 5 bases from J; junction bases left unmatched: 3. The CDR3 is 15 amino acids. The CDR3 is CASSQLAGGNNEQFF. The CDR3 DNA sequence: TGTGCCAGCAGCCAACTAGCGGGGGGGAACAATGAGCAGTTCTTC.

The chain employs TRBV6-5 and TRBJ1-2; D gene ambiguous. Germline assignment: CDR1 MNHEY and CDR2 SVGAGI. There are 13 residues in the CDR3. The V end was cut by 2 bases, the J end by 4 bases, with 8 bases between. Here the CDR3 reads CASSYEGLYGYTF. CDR3 coding DNA: TGTGCCAGCAGTTACGAGGGCCTCTATGGCTACACCTTC.

The chain has TRBV6-1 and TRBJ1-6, with TRBD1 matching over 7 bases. Trimming took 1 base from V and 7 from J; bases not matched to a gene: 4. The germline CDR1 and CDR2 sequences are MNHNS and SASEGT. This CDR3 has 15 amino acids. CDR3 DNA: TGTGCCAGCAGTGAAGGAACAGGGGACAATTCACCCCTCCACTTT. This sequence encodes CASSEGTGDNSPLHF.

The chain couples TRBV28 to TRBJ1-2; D uncertain. Germline CDR1 reads MDHEN; CDR2 reads SYDVKM. The CDR3 runs 15 residues. Deletions cut 1 base from V and 8 bases from J, with 17 bases between. CDR3 nucleotide sequence: TGTGCCAGCAGTTTATCTCGGCAGCTCAGTCTCGGCTACACCTTC. Translation: CASSLSRQLSLGYTF.

The chain employs TRBV10-2 and TRBJ1-1, with 8 positions matching TRBD1. The ends lost 10 bases at V and 3 bases at J; junction bases unmatched: 7. The CDR3 is 13 residues long. Germline V gene sequence: CDR1 WSHSY, CDR2 SAAADI. CDR3 DNA sequence: TGCGCCACCACAGGGGGATGGGACACTGAAGCTTTCTTT. This translates into CATTGGWDTEAFF.

The rearrangement uses TRBV6-6 and TRBJ1-6, with D possibly being TRBD1 (6 bases). Germline CDR1 reads MNHNY; CDR2 reads SVGAGI (reference sequence). This CDR3 is 16 amino acids long. Trimming took off 6 bases at V and 5 bases at J, with 17 bases between the two ends. Written as DNA, the CDR3 is TGTGCCAGCAGATATGGGAGGGGGGCGGATAATTCACCCCTCCACTTT. Its protein product is CASRYGRGADNSPLHF.

A few counts support this clone. V usage is TRBV30 and J usage is TRBJ1-2; weak D call: TRBD1 (6 bases). Germline V lookup: CDR1 GTSNPN, CDR2 SVGIG (reference sequence). The V and J ends lost 1 base and 0 bases respectively, with 15 bases between them. The CDR3 covers 16 residues. The CDR3 is CAWSGGPGLSNYGYTF. The CDR3 bases are TGTGCCTGGAGTGGGGGGCCGGGGCTCTCTAACTATGGCTACACCTTC.

This clone was recorded only once. V gene TRBV5-6 combines with J gene TRBJ2-5, with TRBD2 as a possible D gene (5 bases). Germline CDR1 SGHDT, CDR2 YYEEEE. The CDR3 covers 14 residues. V was clipped by 4 bases and J by 1 base, with 11 bases between them. CDR3 DNA: TGTGCCAGCAGCCATCTGCGGGCCCAAGAGACCCAGTACTTC. This translates into CASSHLRAQETQYF.

V usage is TRBV6-1 and J usage is TRBJ1-6, with D maybe TRBD1 (6 bases). CDR3 length: 14 residues. V was trimmed by 0 bases and J by 10 bases, leaving 10 bases between them. Germline values: CDR1 MNHNS, CDR2 SASEGT. The CDR3 DNA sequence: TGTGCCAGCAGTGAAGCGCAGGGGAGATCACCCCTCCACTTT. Translated, it gives CASSEAQGRSPLHF.

This rearrangement joins TRBV13 to TRBJ2-1; D unclear. Germline lookup yields CDR1 PRHDT and CDR2 FYEKMQ (reference sequence). The CDR3 contains 12 residues. The V gene lost 5 bases and the J gene lost 5 bases, with 7 bases spanning the gap. This CDR3 is CASSRTNNEQFF. CDR3 nucleotides: TGTGCCAGCAGCCGAACGAACAATGAGCAGTTCTTC.

The chain combines TRBV5-5 with TRBJ1-5; D call uncertain. This CDR3 is 14 amino acids long. From germline, CDR1 is SGHKS and CDR2 YYEKEE (reference sequence). V lost 1 base, J lost 2 bases, and 7 bases lay in between. The CDR3 DNA is TGTGCCAGCAGCTTGTACGGGGGCAATCAGCCCCAGCATTTT. This codes for CASSLYGGNQPQHF. The full variable domain, rest sourced from reference TRBV5-5 and TRBJ1-5, is DAGVTQSPTHLIKTRGQQVTLRCSPISGHKSVSWYQQVLGQGPQFIFQYYEKEERGRGNFPDRFSARQFPNYSSELNVNALLLGDSALYLCASSLYGGNQPQHFGDGTRLSIL.

J is TRBJ2-5 and V is TRBV27; no reliable D call. V gave up 6 bases and J gave up 5 bases, with 13 bases separating them. Looked up from germline, CDR1 is MNHEY and CDR2 is SMNVEV (reference sequence). CDR3 length: 13 residues. This chain's CDR3 is CASSQRVRETQYF. The CDR3 DNA follows: TGTGCCAGCAGCCAAAGGGTTCGGGAGACCCAGTACTTC.